This TCR beta chain was identified during a study of Ad26.COV2.S vaccination and SARS-CoV-2 variants. TCRdb keeps only in-frame clones here, not all; method: immunoSEQ multiplex PCR. The sample contains approximately 300,000 clones, around four fifths of which appear only once. The treatment is: some 20 received Ad26.COV2.S at low or high dose, single or two shots; roughly five received placebo; per-sample allocation not given. Sampling took place 63 days after the first vaccine or placebo injection. As its vector, the vaccine had Ad26, which expressed Wuhan-strain SARS-CoV-2 spike. Findings and limits, study-wide: Whether participants received vaccine or placebo, their non-spike TCR breadth was similar. There was reportedly substantial breadth in spike-specific CD8+ and CD4+ T cell responses after vaccination.

In the case of this clone: No antigen is known for it.

V dropped 5 bases and J dropped 8 bases, with 12 bases sitting between them. The CDR3 spans 12 residues. The V gene's germline CDR1 is SNHLY and CDR2 FYNNEI. This rearrangement joins TRBV2 to TRBJ1-2; D ambiguous. The TCR comes from a person aged 18-60 years who received the Ad26.COV2.S COVID-19 vaccine or a placebo. The sample consisted of peripheral blood, taken in a trial of Ad26.COV2.S vaccine versus placebo. CDR3 protein: CASSSLAGGYTF. The CDR3 DNA is TGTGCCAGCAGTTCCCTAGCGGGAGGCTACACCTTC.